This T cell receptor beta chain was captured in a study of T cell responses to AZD1222 COVID-19 vaccine. The study's findings and limits: Receipt of two AZD1222 doses was followed by a rise in Spike-specific TCR breadth and depth. As reported, nearly half of all spike-specific TCRs target variant regions that are unmutated.

TCRdb keeps only in-frame clones here, not all; method: immunoSEQ multiplex PCR. The sample includes 150,000 or so clones, more than 85% of them seen just once. This clone was seen more than once but under ten times. Its antigen is still unknown. Second-dose intervals of approximately 4 or approximately 12 weeks were pooled. Germline values: CDR1 MNHNY, CDR2 SVGAGI (reference sequence). This CDR3 contains 14 residues. V gave up 6 bases and J gave up 3 bases; unmatched junction bases: 6. Sequenced here: peripheral blood, sampled 28 days after the second AZD1222 dose. The TCR sequence derives from an adult who received the AZD1222 COVID-19 vaccine. The chain employs TRBV6-6 and TRBJ1-2; the match to TRBD1 covers 8 bases. The CDR3: CASSTGGVYYGYTF. For the CDR3, the DNA is TGTGCCAGCAGCACAGGGGGGGTGTACTATGGCTACACCTTC.